Listed below are T cell receptor beta chains from one sample, sequenced in a study of response to subunit inactivated influenza vaccine. TCRdb processed the RT-PCR reads anew with MiXCR; each CDR3 protein has one entry. The data show hundreds of thousands of distinct CDR3 sequences, with over 9.5% seen just once and about 12% held by the top ten. Material: PBMCs from blood, obtained roughly 6 weeks after vaccination. These receptors were collected from a man in his fifties or sixties who received an inactivated influenza vaccine. Each CDR3 is given with its conserved first and last residue. D genes are given only for firm matches. Rows give clone size only sometimes, using once, few, many, or a class for an expanded clone.

J	V	size	D	DNA	CDR3
TRBJ2-1	TRBV19	many	TRBD2	TGTGCCAGTAGTATAGATCTTGCCAGCGGGAACTACAATGAGCAGTTCTTC	CASSIDLASGNYNEQFF
TRBJ1-4	TRBV6-2/TRBV6-3	few	TRBD1	TGTGCCAGCAGCATTCCCGGGACAGGGAACGAAAAACTGTTTTTT	CASSIPGTGNEKLFF
TRBJ1-2	TRBV10-3	NA	TRBD1	TGTGCCATTCCTACAGGGGAGGGAAGTGGCTACACCTTC	CAIPTGEGSGYTF
TRBJ2-7	TRBV4-1	NA	TRBD1	TGCGCCAGCAGCCTCCGACAGGGTGGCAACTACGAGCAGTACTTC	CASSLRQGGNYEQYF
TRBJ2-6	TRBV9	NA	NA	TGTGCCAGCAGCGTAGGGTGGGAGGCCAACGTCCTGACTTTC	CASSVGWEANVLTF
TRBJ2-5	TRBV29-1	few	TRBD2	TGCAGCACCCCGGGACTAGCGGGCCAAGAGACCCAGTACTTC	CSTPGLAGQETQYF
TRBJ2-7	TRBV5-6	few	NA	TGTGCCAGCAGCGTCGGCGGGGTTCAGTACTTC	CASSVGGVQYF
TRBJ2-7	TRBV6-1	few	TRBD1	TGTGCCAGCAGCCCGCAGGGGGCCGGGTACGAGCAGTACTTC	CASSPQGAGYEQYF
TRBJ1-2	TRBV5-1	NA	NA	TGCGCCAGCAGCTTGGAGGCAGGGGACGTGTATGGCTACACCTTC	CASSLEAGDVYGYTF
TRBJ2-2	TRBV10-3	many	NA	TGTGCCACTAGAAACACCGGGGAGCTGTTTTTT	CATRNTGELFF
TRBJ2-1	TRBV20-1	NA	TRBD2	TGCAGTGCCCTGGGACTAGCGGGGGGACTGTCGGGCAATGAGCAGTTCTTC	CSALGLAGGLSGNEQFF
TRBJ2-7	TRBV15	NA	NA	TGTGCCACCAGCAGAGGAGTCCCAGGGAATGCGCGAGAGCAGTACTTC	CATSRGVPGNAREQYF
TRBJ2-2	TRBV24-1	NA	NA	TGTGCCACCTTCCTTGGCTCGACCGGGGAGCTGTTTTTT	CATFLGSTGELFF
TRBJ2-2	TRBV25-1	few	NA	TGTGCCAGCAGTCGGAAGAGCTCCACCGGGGAGCTGTTTTTT	CASSRKSSTGELFF
TRBJ1-1	TRBV2	few	NA	TGTGCCAGCAGTCTCCCGGGGGCGGGCCCGAACACTGAAGCTTTCTTT	CASSLPGAGPNTEAFF
TRBJ1-2	TRBV12-3/TRBV12-4	few	NA	TGTGCCAGCAGTTTAAGGACAGTTTTGTGGGGCTACACCTTC	CASSLRTVLWGYTF
TRBJ2-7	TRBV3-1	few	NA	TGTGCCAGCAGCCTGAGCGGCCTGGGGGCCTACGAGCAGTACTTC	CASSLSGLGAYEQYF
TRBJ2-2	TRBV25-1	few	NA	TGTGCCAGCAGTCAGGGCATGGGCGGGGAGCTGTTTTTT	CASSQGMGGELFF
TRBJ2-1	TRBV11-2	NA	NA	TGTGCCAGCAGCCGACCCCAGGCGGGGTTGGGTGAGCAGTTCTTC	CASSRPQAGLGEQFF
TRBJ2-7	TRBV12-3/TRBV12-4	few	NA	TGTGCCAGCAGTTTAGCGGGGTCTAACTCCTACGAGCAGTACTTC	CASSLAGSNSYEQYF
TRBJ2-7	TRBV3-1	NA	NA	TGTGCCAGCAGCCAAGTCCACCGAAGGCAGGGGATCTACGAGCAGTACTTC	CASSQVHRRQGIYEQYF
TRBJ2-2	TRBV25-1	once	NA	TGTGCCAGCAGTGAATGGGAAAGGGAGCTGTTTTTT	CASSEWERELFF
TRBJ2-7	TRBV4-3	few	NA	TGCGCCAGCAGCCAAGATCAGGGGCTCGCTTACGAGCAGTACTTC	CASSQDQGLAYEQYF
TRBJ2-7	TRBV20-1	NA	NA	TGCAGTGCTAGGAGTATTCCCGCAAGCTCCTACGAGCAGTACTTC	CSARSIPASSYEQYF
TRBJ2-7	TRBV2	few	TRBD2	TGTGCCACACAAGCATTACTAGCGGGAGTCCACGAGCAGTACTTC	CATQALLAGVHEQYF
TRBJ2-1	TRBV20-1	NA	TRBD2	TGCAGTGCGGAGGATAGCGGGAAATACAATGAGCAGTTCTTC	CSAEDSGKYNEQFF
TRBJ1-1	TRBV12-3/TRBV12-4	few	NA	TGTGCCAGCGGTCCCGGAATAGTCACTGAAGCTTTCTTT	CASGPGIVTEAFF
TRBJ1-2	TRBV7-2	few	TRBD1	TGTGCCAGCAGCTGGGACAGTAACTATGGCTACACCTTC	CASSWDSNYGYTF
TRBJ1-4	TRBV6-1	NA	NA	TGTGCCAGCACTCTCAGGGCAACTAATGAAAAACTGTTTTTT	CASTLRATNEKLFF
TRBJ2-7	TRBV6-5	many	NA	TGTGCCAGCAGTTTCCGTCAATCGAACGGGGAGCAGTACTTC	CASSFRQSNGEQYF
TRBJ2-2	TRBV20-1	few	NA	TGCAGTGCTAGAGAGTCGTCGGGGTCCGGGGAGCTGTTTTTT	CSARESSGSGELFF
TRBJ2-1	TRBV20-1	many	TRBD2	TGCAGTGCTAGTCGACGGGGGGGCACCGATGAGCAGTTCTTC	CSASRRGGTDEQFF